Listed here is a single T cell receptor beta chain. The antigen it binds to is not known. No base quality values were provided; no much bigger clone lies one nucleotide off. These data come from a study of T-cell memory formation after mild COVID-19 (dated by TCRdb to the early 2020s). Describing the broader study: TCR sequence clusters from the two donors were found to be largely donor specific. Longitudinal TCRalpha and TCRbeta repertoire sequencing tracked T-cell clones expanding and contracting after mild COVID-19 in two donors. Two young, previously healthy adult volunteers made up the cohort, one male and one female.

Ficoll-Paque density gradient centrifugation was the method used to isolate PBMCs. Taken from the germline V gene, the CDR1 and CDR2 loops are SGHVS and FNYEAQ. The germline ends are 13 bases apart after V is trimmed by 4 bases and J by 6 bases. The CDR3 covers 13 residues, taking in both the cysteine and the phenylalanine. Only the CDR3 part of the read is kept: 39 bases, read in frame from the first base. Study-wide conclusions, independent of this receptor: Some responding clones were detected in pre-infection memory, suggesting pre-existing cross-reactive memory T cells joined the SARS-CoV-2 response. SARS-CoV-2 specificity of the second-wave clones peaking on day 37 was not confirmed. Clones contracting from day 15 to 85 had balanced CD4/CD8 phenotypes, while a second wave expanding from day 15 to 37 was biased towards CD4+. Only two mild cases were covered in the study, and larger cohorts including severe cases with pre-infection samples were considered necessary. Contracting CD4+ clones appeared mostly in the CM and EM memory subsets, whereas CD8+ clones were enriched in EMRA.

This sample was sequenced with an Illumina NovaSeq 6000. cDNA libraries for TCRalpha and TCRbeta were prepared by 5'RACE using constant-segment primers, with sample barcodes and unique molecular identifiers added. Trizol reagent was used to extract RNA from every sample. The libraries were amplified in two PCR steps, and the second step added a second sample barcode and Illumina TruSeq adapters. Libraries were sequenced on an Illumina NovaSeq with 2 x 150 bp paired-end reads. The original methods were these. Reads were demultiplexed and collapsed into UMI-guided consensus sequences with migec v1.2.7. With mixcr v2.1.11, UMI consensuses were aligned to TRA and TRB V and J templates and assembled into clonotypes. A clonotype was counted as expanded or contracted only when both edgeR and NoisET called the clonotype significant, with the noise models trained on biological replicates. For edgeR calls, the thresholds were a false discovery rate-adjusted p below 0.01 and a log2 fold-change of 1. As an exploratory analysis of dynamics, max-normalized trajectories of the 1000 most abundant clonotypes were examined with PCA combined with hierarchical clustering. Separately sequenced CD4+ and CD8+ repertoires were used to assign the CD4 or CD8 phenotype of responding clones. TCRdb reprocessing: public reads trimmed at Q25 with fastp, clones called with MiXCR, in-frame beta chains kept. Each entry is one CDR3 protein sequence, shown with its most common DNA and genes. TCRdb's processing, not the authors', yielded these V and J calls. The sample has about 140,000 distinct CDR3 sequences on record, roughly 14% of them singletons. The top ten constitute over 12% of the sample.

The specimen sequenced was PBMCs or a T cell subset sorted from them (not recorded which). The chain is encoded by TRBV7-6 joined to TRBJ2-7, and perhaps TRBD1 as D gene, on 6 matching bases. The sequence came from an adult woman who had mild COVID-19 (a few samples of this study predate the infection). The sample titles of this study are shuffled in the database, so cell type and time point are left out; the donor was told from shared clones. For the CDR3, the sequence is CASSSGTDSEQYF. The nucleotide sequence reads TGTGCCAGCAGCTCGGGAACGGACAGCGAGCAGTACTTC.